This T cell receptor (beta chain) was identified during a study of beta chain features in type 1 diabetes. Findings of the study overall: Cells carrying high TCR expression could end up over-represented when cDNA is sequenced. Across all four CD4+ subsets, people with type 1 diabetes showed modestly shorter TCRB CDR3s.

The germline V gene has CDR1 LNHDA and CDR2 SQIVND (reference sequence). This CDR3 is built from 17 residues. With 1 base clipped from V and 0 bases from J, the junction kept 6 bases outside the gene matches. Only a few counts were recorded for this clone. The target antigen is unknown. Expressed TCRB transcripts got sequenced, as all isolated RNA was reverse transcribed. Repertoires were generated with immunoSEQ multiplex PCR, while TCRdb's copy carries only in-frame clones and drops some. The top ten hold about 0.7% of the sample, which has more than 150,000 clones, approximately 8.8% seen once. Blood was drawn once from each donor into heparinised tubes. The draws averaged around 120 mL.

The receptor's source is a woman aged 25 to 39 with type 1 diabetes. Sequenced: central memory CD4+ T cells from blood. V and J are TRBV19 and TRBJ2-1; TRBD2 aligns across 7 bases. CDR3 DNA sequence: TGTGCCAGTAGTATAGGGGCAGGCGGGAGCTCCTACAATGAGCAGTTCTTC. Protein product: CASSIGAGGSSYNEQFF. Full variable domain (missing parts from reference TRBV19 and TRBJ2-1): DGGITQSPKYLFRKEGQNVTLSCEQNLNHDAMYWYRQDPGQGLRLIYYSQIVNDFQKGDIAEGYSVSREKKESFPLTVTSAQKNPTAFYLCASSIGAGGSSYNEQFFGPGTRLTVL.